The clone carrying this TCR beta chain was counted many times. The sample belongs to a study of T cells after yellow fever vaccination. Study as a whole: For low cell numbers, libraries were made with SMART-Seq v4 Ultra Low Input.

TCRdb reprocessed the 5' RACE reads via MiXCR and lists one record per CDR3 protein. The data contain 240,000 or so distinct CDR3 sequences, roughly 7.2% of them singletons. The CDR3 totals 14 residues. CDR1 is LGHNA and CDR2 is YSLEER in the germline V gene. V lost 1 base, J lost 1 base, and 6 bases lay in between. The sample was CD4+ T cells sorted from PBMCs, taken 15 days after the yellow fever booster vaccination. The TCR was taken from a man under 40 who received the YFV17D yellow fever vaccine. This rearrangement joins TRBV4-3 to TRBJ2-3; D is undetermined. CDR3 protein: CASSQVSGTDTQYF. In DNA, the CDR3 is TGCGCCAGCAGCCAAGTCTCAGGCACAGATACGCAGTATTTT.